This T cell receptor (beta chain) came from a study of early T cells in non-severe SARS-CoV-2 infection (dated by TCRdb to the early 2020s). Turning to the overall study: Bulk RNA from unsorted whole blood was used for TCR sequencing, so alpha and beta chains could not be paired.

Set within a cohort of healthcare workers in London, UK, this nested case-control study involved weekly PCR testing of nasopharyngeal swabs along with blood sampling. Healthcare workers were recruited between 23 and 31 March 2020, during the week of the UK lockdown, and were followed weekly for up to roughly 15 weeks. This clonotype was detected ten times or more. The specificity of this receptor is unknown. One base away there is no much larger clone; base qualities are not given. What the authors observed across the whole study: VDJdb matching was skewed toward anti-spike CD8 responses and likely underestimated virus-specific expansions, missing private and CD4 specificities.

Libraries were constructed by 5' RACE. The sequencer was a NextSeq 500. The TCR library protocol attached unique molecular identifiers to individual cDNA molecules to correct for sequencing error and PCR bias. Sequencing covered both TCR alpha and beta chains, and within each sample the abundances of alpha and beta sequences were tightly co-correlated. Per the authors' processing: Decombinator V4 was used to annotate the V gene, J gene and CDR3 of the TCR sequences. TCRs were defined as expanded if a significant change between any two time points was detected under a Poisson model with p below 0.0001. TCR abundances were normalised to the total number of TCRs sequenced per sample and were expressed as counts per million. MAIT TCRs were defined by TRAV1-2 paired with TRAJ12, TRAJ20 or TRAJ33, and iNKT TCRs by TRAV10 paired with TRAJ18. VDJdb, accessed 1 November 2021, was searched for CMV, EBV and SARS-CoV-2 annotated TCRs, excluding TCRs annotated for multiple antigens. In TCRdb, the public reads were trimmed at Q25 with fastp and aligned with MiXCR, with productive beta chains retained. Rows matching on CDR3 protein sequence are summarized as one entry with the most common DNA and genes. The V and J calls, along with clone size, are taken from TCRdb and not from the paper's own processing. The sample records some 98,000 distinct CDR3 sequences, roughly 9.6% of which are singletons. Clones ranked in the top ten supply approximately 5% of the sample.

The CDR3 starts with the cysteine, ends with the phenylalanine, and has 15 residues. Only the CDR3 part of the read is kept: 45 bases, read in frame from the first base. Clipping removes 2 bases from V and 2 bases from J, with 2 as the unmatched junction base count. According to the germline V gene, CDR1 reads LGHNT and CDR2 reads FRNRAP. The sample comprised whole blood. This TCR was recovered from an adult who was a healthcare worker with PCR-confirmed SARS-CoV-2 infection or an uninfected control (not recorded which). The sequence is built from TRBV12-5 and TRBJ2-1, with 8 central nucleotides matching TRBD2. CDR3 loop: CASGLREGPYNEQFF. The nucleotide sequence is given as TGTGCTAGTGGTTTGCGGGAGGGCCCCTACAATGAGCAGTTCTTC.